This T cell receptor beta chain was recovered during a study of shared clonotypes between healthy human individuals (dated by TCRdb to the early 2020s). About the investigation overall: The cohort included three men and a couple of women between 18 and 49 years of age. Blood TCR repertoires of roughly 5 healthy adults were deeply sequenced to estimate repertoire size and the extent of clonotype sharing between individuals. Each donor's leukapheresis produced roughly between about 0.85 and 10 billion PBMCs. Different laboratories and diverse techniques were used to prepare libraries and sequence TCR repertoires, to increase sequencing depth and limit assay-specific biases. Per donor, three plates each were used for CD4 naive and CD4 memory, two for CD8 naive, and one for CD8 memory.

Regarding this clone: The specificity of this receptor is unknown. No clone much larger than this one lies a single base away; base qualities are absent.

TCR CDR3 regions were amplified from genomic DNA by multiplex PCR using the deep immunoSEQ assay. For each cell subset, the extracted genomic DNA was distributed evenly across all wells of several immunoSEQ 96-well plates, and each plate served as one replicate. For sorted subsets, roughly 200 ng genomic DNA, equal to about 30,000 T cell genomes, was loaded into each replicate PCR. The purified libraries were quantified using a Qubit 3.0 fluorometer, sized with a Bioanalyzer 2100, and then quantified again using the KAPA Library Quantification kit. A separate single-read 150-cycle Illumina NextSeq 550 flow cell was used to sequence each immunoSEQ 96-well plate. The original methods were these. Because the immunoSEQ output held only junctional sequences and lacked quality scores, the filtering could not match the filtering applied to full-length reads. To assign V/J genes and CDR3, sequences were annotated using PyIR, a Python wrapper for IgBLAST v1.9, with IMGT germline references. Reads were filtered out if the reads had weak V/J assignments (E-value above 1e-6), no CDR3, stop codons, out-of-frame junctions, or ambiguous translated residues. A V3J clonotype was defined by an identical inferred V gene, J gene, and CDR3 amino acid sequence. Percentage overlap between repertoires was calculated by dividing the number of shared unique clonotypes by the size of the smaller repertoire. Three approaches were used to assess repertoire richness: RTK rarefaction, the Chao1 estimator, and Recon v2.1 estimates of unobserved clonotypes. OLGA was used to compute generation probabilities for all TCRbeta clonotypes that the gDNA method yielded from a few donors. Entries here come from immuneACCESS through TCRdb and include only in-frame sequences with V and J called. Some clones fail to appear in such tables; in the studies checked, an unresolved V gene covers under half of the shortfall, and the cause of the remainder is unknown. From that table come the V and J calls and clone size; the DNA was used to work out D and trimming. Recorded for this sample are 2 million to 2.5 million clones; more than 85% of them occurred a single time. Roughly 1.7% of the sample is taken by the ten largest.

Paper-wide results and their limitations: Across a few donors, approximately 4.9% of naive CD4, roughly 3.4% of naive CD8, about 2.3% of memory CD4, and under 0.45% of memory CD8 clonotypes were shared. Sampling was restricted to blood, and TCR repertoires in tissues likely differ from the TCR repertoires found in blood. Pairwise subsampling led to the expectation that sequencing depth would affect the degree of clonotype sharing among donors. The small number of donors limited the genetic and exposure-history diversity represented. Larger estimated clonotype richness was generally found for naive subsets than for memory subsets. Rarefaction of sorted-subset datasets indicated incomplete sequencing despite the large sequencing depth. Clonotypes shared by all four sorted-subset donors showed higher generation probabilities than non-shared clonotypes.

For the CD8 naive samples, CD45RO-negative cells were positively selected for CCR7, yielding a CD45RA+CCR7+ population from which TemRA cells were excluded. Donors were healthy HIV-negative adults with no recently reported acute infections or vaccinations. Only Caucasian adults living in Nashville, Tennessee, USA were represented among the donors. Blood was collected by leukapheresis, and PBMCs were isolated by Ficoll-Histopaque density gradient centrifugation and then cryopreserved in liquid nitrogen vapor phase. Purity and quantity of every magnetically sorted T cell population were checked by analytical flow cytometry. Each sorted fraction had its genomic DNA isolated and then quantified by UV absorbance on a Nanodrop 2000c. Measured from the cysteine to the phenylalanine, the CDR3 is 15 residues long. Only the CDR3 region is kept as DNA, spanning 45 bases read in frame from base 1. V loses 0 bases of germline sequence and J loses 5 bases, and the interval between the two ends is 13 bases. The germline V gene (reference sequence) supplies CDR1 SGHNT and CDR2 YYREEE.

The sequence links TRBV5-4 to TRBJ2-3; TRBD2 is a possible D gene, resting on 6 matching bases. The material sequenced was naive CD8+ T cells from PBMCs. In light of the paper, this sample's cell subset or site label describes: CD45RA+CCR7+. The origin of this receptor is a man aged 18 to 29 in good health. Some clones in this sample may be carry-over from other donors' samples. The CDR3 has the sequence CASSLVGTGRDTQYF. The bases are TGTGCCAGCAGCTTGGTAGGGACTGGGCGAGATACGCAGTATTTT.